This paragraph reports one T cell receptor (beta chain). Its antigen is not known. This entry is derived from a study of beta chain features in type 1 diabetes. Study-wide findings and caveats: For patients, the naive, central memory and Treg TCRB repertoires appeared more alike than for healthy donors. All four CD4+ subsets from Type 1 diabetes patients carried moderately but significantly shorter TCRB CDR3s. Whether HLA type affects TCRB rearrangement stayed undetermined in the present work.

Sequencing targeted expressed TCRB transcripts, as all isolated RNA had been reverse transcribed. Here immunoSEQ multiplex PCR was the method, and the copy in TCRdb shows in-frame clones only, minus some. The sample lists 850,000 to 900,000 clones, around a sixth seen once, with 0.02% to 0.03% in the top ten. CD4+ naive, central memory, regulatory and stem cell-like memory cells were sorted via CD45RO/CCR7/CD25/CD127/CD95/CD27. Trimming removed 2 bases at V and 5 bases at J, with 15 bases between. This CDR3 contains 15 residues. Germline-derived CDR1 and CDR2 are SEHNR and FQNEAQ (reference sequence).

The sample was naive CD4+ T cells from blood. This chain links TRBV7-9 with TRBJ2-5, with D maybe TRBD1 (5 bases). The TCR comes from a woman aged 18-29 years in good health. The CDR3 spells CASSLQGHLGETQYF. The CDR3 coding sequence is TGTGCCAGCAGCTTACAAGGACACCTGGGGGAGACCCAGTACTTC.